This T cell receptor beta chain was profiled in a study of spatial heterogeneity in lung cancer. TCRdb ran MiXCR on the 5' RACE reads and lists one entry per CDR3 protein. Among fewer than 50,000 distinct CDR3 sequences listed, more than 9% were seen once. V shed 3 bases, J shed 0 bases, and the junction held 2 bases outside the gene matches. This CDR3 is built from 15 residues. CDR1 is SGHTA and CDR2 is FQGNSA in the germline V gene. In this sample, this clonotype turned up a few times. Regarding time point: blood at routine non-recurrence follow-up after resection. The sample was PBMCs, taken at follow-up. The genes are TRBV7-2 and TRBJ2-7; 10 nucleotides line up with TRBD2. The receptor's source is a female donor with early-stage non-small cell lung cancer. The DNA for the CDR3 is TGTGCCAGCAGCTTGCTAGCGGGGGTCTCCTACGAGCAGTACTTC. Translation gives CASSLLAGVSYEQYF. Combining the CDR3 with reference TRBV7-2 and TRBJ2-7 gives the whole variable domain GAGVSQSPSNKVTEKGKDVELRCDPISGHTALYWYRQSLGQGLEFLIYFQGNSAPDKSGLPSDRFSAERTGGSVSTLTIQRTQQEDSAVYLCASSLLAGVSYEQYFGPGTRLTVT.